This T cell receptor beta chain comes out of a study of identical twins. This clonotype was seen only a few times. Its antigen is unidentified. Each CDR3 protein is one row after TCRdb ran MiXCR on the 5' RACE reads. The sample consists of approximately 700,000 distinct CDR3 sequences, 6.1% of them appearing once. Findings and caveats of the study: The more abundant beta clonotypes in cord blood had fewer insertions, and memory repertoires did not show this. It was possible that invariant MAIT and iNKT cells partly confounded the zero-insertion analyses.

Germline CDR1 WSHSY, CDR2 SAAADI. This CDR3 has 17 amino acids. The V end lost 3 bases, the J end lost 3 bases, and 20 bases lay between the germline ends. This TCR derives from a man aged 18 to 35 in good health. Input material: naive T cells sorted from blood. V is TRBV10-2 and J is TRBJ2-5; D is perhaps TRBD2 (6 bases). CDR3 loop: CASSEGVYGSGEETQYF. In DNA, the CDR3 is TGCGCCAGCAGTGAAGGGGTGTACGGGAGTGGGGAAGAGACCCAGTACTTC.